These 30 T cell receptor beta chains were sequenced from one sample in a study of blood T cell repertoires in COVID-19. Measured with immunoSEQ multiplex PCR; TCRdb has only the in-frame clones, and not every one. The sample has 59,000 or so clones; about four fifths are singletons. Sequencing was performed on peripheral blood. The receptors were sampled from an elderly woman with active or convalescent COVID-19.

This clone was detected only a few times. The chain recombines TRBV4-1 with TRBJ1-1; TRBD1 aligns across 8 bases. The CDR3 spans 12 residues. V was clipped by 5 bases and J by 4 bases; unmatched bases: 0. The germline gives CDR1 MGHRA, CDR2 YSYEKL. CDR3 coding DNA: TGCGCCAGCAGCGACAGGGGCACTGAAGCTTTCTTT. This codes for CASSDRGTEAFF.

The chain employs TRBV6-4 and TRBJ1-5, with D tentatively TRBD1 (6 bases). The CDR3 is 17 amino acids. Trimming stripped 6 bases from V and 0 bases from J, with 18 bases between. The V gene's germline CDR1 is MRHNA and CDR2 SNTAGT. The CDR3, as DNA: TGTGCCAGCAGACGCAGGGGTGAGGGCTATAGCAATCAGCCCCAGCATTTT. Translating gives CASRRRGEGYSNQPQHF.

CDR3 in amino acids: CASSQNPGQTTNTEAFF. Here the CDR3 DNA reads TGTGCCAGCTCGCAAAACCCGGGACAGACAACGAACACTGAAGCTTTCTTT. This chain uses TRBV18 with TRBJ1-1, with 7 bases lining up with TRBD1. This CDR3 contains 17 residues. Germline CDR1 and CDR2: KGHSH and LQKENI. Losses at the gene ends were 6 bases for V and 1 base for J; bases not matched to a gene: 14. The full variable domain, in which reference TRBV18 and TRBJ1-1 provide the parts outside the CDR3, is NAGVMQNPRHLVRRRGQEARLRCSPMKGHSHVYWYRQLPEEGLKFMVYLQKENIIDESGMPKERFSAEFPKEGPSILRIQQVVRGDSAAYFCASSQNPGQTTNTEAFFGQGTRLTVV.

The gene calls are TRBV20-1 and TRBJ2-1; the match to TRBD1 covers 7 bases. The trim removed 5 bases at V and 10 bases at J, leaving 5 bases unmatched. The length of the CDR3 is 11 residues. Germline loops: CDR1 DFQATT, CDR2 SNEGSKA (reference sequence). CDR3 protein: CSAQQGWEQFF. In DNA form, the CDR3 reads TGCAGTGCTCAACAGGGGTGGGAGCAGTTCTTC.

The chain recombines TRBV7-9 with TRBJ2-7, with TRBD1 identical over 8 bases. This CDR3 spans 13 amino acids. V lost 4 bases and J lost 5; bases outside the gene matches: 4. CDR1 SEHNR and CDR2 FQNEAQ come from the germline V gene (reference sequence). Here the CDR3 reads CASSWTGSNEQYF. The CDR3 nucleotides read TGTGCCAGCAGCTGGACAGGGTCAAACGAGCAGTACTTC.

This clone was recorded once. V gene TRBV6-5 combines with J gene TRBJ2-7; 7 positions match TRBD1. The CDR3 runs to 14 residues. The V and J ends lost 2 bases and 0 bases, in that order; junction bases with no gene match: 1. Germline V gene lookup returns CDR1 MNHEY and CDR2 SVGAGI. In DNA form, the CDR3 reads TGTGCCAGCAGTTACGACAGGGACTCCTACGAGCAGTACTTC. It is translated as CASSYDRDSYEQYF.

This clone has just a few counts. The CDR3 DNA sequence: TGTGCCAGCAGTTCCTCCGCAGGGGGCCTTCCCTACGAGCAGTACTTC. Its protein is CASSSSAGGLPYEQYF. The chain carries TRBV6-2 or TRBV6-3 and TRBJ2-7, with 8 positions matching TRBD1. The CDR3 totals 16 residues. Germline-derived CDR1 and CDR2 are MNHEY and SVGEGT. V trimming: 4 bases; J trimming: 2 bases; junction bases outside the gene matches: 10.

The V call is TRBV2, the J call TRBJ1-3, with 9 bases identical to TRBD1. CDR3 length: 15 residues. The germline CDR1 and CDR2 sequences are SNHLY and FYNNEI. The V segment lost 6 bases and the J segment 4 bases; nucleotides outside the gene matches: 7. CDR3 coding DNA: TGTGCCAGCAGAGGGGGACAGGGAACGGGAAACACCATATATTTT. Protein sequence: CASRGGQGTGNTIYF.

This clone was counted a single time. At one of its ends the junction is not consistent with the germline gene, which may arise from a read error. The V and J genes are TRBV7-7 and TRBJ2-6; the D gene is possibly TRBD2 (7 bases). The CDR3 runs to 16 residues. Per germline, CDR1 SSHAT and CDR2 FNYEAQ (reference sequence). In DNA, the CDR3 is TGTGCTAGCAGCTTAGGGACGGGGGGCGGGGCCAACGTCCTGACTTTC. Encoded protein: CASSLGTGGGANVLTF.

This clone was observed a handful of times. The chain carries TRBV2 and TRBJ2-7; D may be TRBD1 (5 bases). CDR3 length: 13 amino acids. The germline gives CDR1 SNHLY, CDR2 FYNNEI. Trimming pared 2 bases from V and 7 bases from J, leaving 12 bases between. CDR3 coding DNA: TGTGCCAGCAGTGAAAAGGGGTCGGGTGAGCAGTACTTC. Translating gives CASSEKGSGEQYF.

The chain carries TRBV28 and TRBJ1-5, with 7 bases fitting TRBD1. CDR1 is MDHEN and CDR2 is SYDVKM in the germline V gene. With V trimmed by 6 bases and J by 3 bases, 8 bases remained unmatched. The CDR3 has 15 amino acids. The CDR3 DNA sequence: TGTGCCAGCAGACGCGGACAGGTTTACAATCAGCCCCAGCATTTT. This encodes CASRRGQVYNQPQHF.

The chain has TRBV12-3 or TRBV12-4 and TRBJ1-4; no definite D call. This CDR3 has 13 residues. V lost 3 bases to trimming and J lost 5 bases, with 7 bases between them. In nucleotides, the CDR3 is TGTGCCAGCAGTTTGAACTTAAATGAAAAACTGTTTTTT. Translating gives CASSLNLNEKLFF.

The V gene is TRBV14, the J gene TRBJ2-7; TRBD1 matches at 7 bases. With V trimmed by 1 base and J by 7 bases, 4 bases remained unmatched. The CDR3 has 13 amino acids. Germline V lookup: CDR1 SGHDN, CDR2 FVKESK. Here the CDR3 DNA reads TGTGCCAGCAGCCAAGTTCCGACAGGGGAGCAGTACTTC. Its translation is CASSQVPTGEQYF.

V and J are TRBV6-5 and TRBJ1-1; D is ambiguous. Trimming stripped 8 bases from V and 1 base from J, with 14 bases between. The germline CDR1 and CDR2 sequences are MNHEY and SVGAGI. This CDR3 region has 14 residues. The DNA for the CDR3 is TGTGCCAGCGAGTCCATTCCCCCGAACACTGAAGCTTTCTTT. Translated: CASESIPPNTEAFF.

This clone showed up just a few times. The chain combines TRBV3-1 (or the pseudogene TRBV3-2) with TRBJ2-1, with TRBD2 matching over 12 bases. The CDR3 runs 20 residues. CDR1 and CDR2 from the germline V gene are LGHDT and YNNKEL (reference sequence). Unmatched junction bases numbered 20, after V lost 4 bases and J lost 7 bases. As DNA, the CDR3 is TGTGCCAGCAGCCCCTATATCACTAGCGGGGGGATATCCCCAGGAAATGAGCAGTTCTTC. Translation gives CASSPYITSGGISPGNEQFF.

The chain uses TRBV28 and TRBJ2-1, with TRBD2 matching 8 bases. The CDR3 spans 16 residues. Germline V gene lookup returns CDR1 MDHEN and CDR2 SYDVKM. V was pared by 5 bases and J by 4 bases, with 10 bases of the junction left unmatched. The CDR3: CASSRGRRGAYNEQFF. CDR3 sequence (DNA): TGTGCCAGCAGTCGAGGGCGGCGGGGGGCTTACAATGAGCAGTTCTTC.

The chain carries TRBV5-1 and TRBJ2-1; TRBD2 might be the D (5 bases). The CDR3 contains 14 residues. Per germline, CDR1 SGHRS and CDR2 YFSETQ. V was clipped by 4 bases and J by 9 bases, with 17 bases between them. CDR3 protein: CASSPDSAPGEQFF. In DNA form, the CDR3 reads TGCGCCAGCAGCCCCGATAGCGCGCCAGGTGAGCAGTTCTTC.

The chain combines TRBV5-4 with TRBJ2-6, with 10 bases identical to TRBD1. Looked up from germline, CDR1 is SGHNT and CDR2 is YYREEE (reference sequence). The CDR3 is made up of 20 amino acids. Trimming took 1 base from V and 0 from J; bases not matched to a gene: 10. The CDR3 region is CASSLSWDRGFISGANVLTF. In nucleotides, the CDR3 is TGTGCCAGCAGCTTGAGCTGGGACAGGGGCTTTATCTCTGGGGCCAACGTCCTGACTTTC.

The V and J genes are TRBV18 and TRBJ2-4; no clear D. Germline loops: CDR1 KGHSH, CDR2 LQKENI. This CDR3 has 13 amino acids. V lost 0 bases, J lost 9 bases, and 9 bases lay in between. The CDR3 DNA is TGTGCCAGCTCACCACCACCCCCGGGCATTCAGTACTTC. Translating it yields CASSPPPPGIQYF.

This chain links TRBV6-5 with TRBJ2-1; a weak D match, TRBD2 (7 bases). Germline loops: CDR1 MNHEY, CDR2 SVGAGI. The CDR3 totals 14 residues. Trimming took off 6 bases at V and 4 bases at J, with 13 bases between the two ends. The chain's CDR3 is CASRGGALYNEQFF. As DNA, the CDR3 is TGTGCCAGCAGGGGGGGGGCCCTATACAATGAGCAGTTCTTC.

This chain links TRBV11-2 with TRBJ2-1, with D perhaps TRBD2 (5 bases). The ends were cut back, 0 bases at V and 7 bases at J, with 13 bases in the middle. Germline V lookup: CDR1 SGHAT, CDR2 FQNNGV. The CDR3 sequence is 15 residues long. CDR3 residues: CASSLDSLAPNEQFF. The CDR3 DNA follows: TGTGCCAGCAGCTTAGATAGCCTAGCACCGAATGAGCAGTTCTTC.

On this clone: Germline is not matched at one junction end, which may reflect a read error. The CDR3 nucleotides read TGTGCCAGCAGGACCCAGACAGGGACTCGGCACTTC. It translates to CASRTQTGTRHF. The chain is built from TRBV12-3 or TRBV12-4 and TRBJ2-7, with D tentatively TRBD1 (7 bases). The CDR3 sequence is 12 residues long.

This clone was observed a few times. The chain recombines TRBV11-3 with TRBJ2-1; 11 positions match TRBD2. The CDR3 loop spans 16 amino acids. Germline loops: CDR1 SGHNT, CDR2 YENEEA. The J segment lost 10 bases and the V segment lost 5 bases, leaving 13 bases of the junction unmatched. DNA for the CDR3: TGTGCCAGCAGCCTTATAGCGGGGGGGCCGGGCAGCGAGCAGTTCTTC. Amino acids: CASSLIAGGPGSEQFF.

The chain is built from TRBV6-6 and TRBJ2-1; the D gene is possibly TRBD1 (5 bases). CDR1 and CDR2 from the germline V gene are MNHNY and SVGAGI (reference sequence). This CDR3 comprises 12 residues. V lost 6 bases and J lost 9, with 12 bases in between. The CDR3 here is CASSQGFAEQFF. The CDR3 DNA reads as TGTGCCAGCAGCCAGGGATTCGCTGAGCAGTTCTTC.

The chain has TRBV7-8 and TRBJ2-7; tentative D call: TRBD2 (6 bases). Trimming cost V 0 bases and J 2 bases, with 11 bases left between them. The CDR3 spans 15 residues. The germline gives CDR1 SGHVS, CDR2 FQNEAQ. The CDR3 loop is CASSLADGGAYEQYF. In DNA, the CDR3 is TGTGCCAGCAGCTTAGCGGACGGGGGAGCCTACGAGCAGTACTTC.

The chain has TRBV5-1 and TRBJ1-1; 10 bases are a match to TRBD1. After removal of 0 bases from V and 11 bases from J, the junction contained 7 bases not matched to a gene. Germline V gene data show CDR1 as SGHRS and CDR2 as YFSETQ. This CDR3 is built from 14 residues. DNA of the CDR3: TGCGCCAGCAGCTTGGGACAGGGGGCATTCGAGGCTTTCTTT. Its protein is CASSLGQGAFEAFF.

The count of this clone is one. This chain joins TRBV19 and TRBJ1-6; D might be TRBD1 (5 bases). The CDR3 sequence is 13 residues long. V lost 6 bases, J lost 10 bases, and 13 bases lay in between. Germline V CDR1 and CDR2: LNHDA, SQIVND (reference sequence). As DNA, the CDR3 is TGTGCCAGTAGGGGGGACTATGGATCACCCCTCCACTTT. Translation: CASRGDYGSPLHF.

The CDR3 spells CASSHPGRGGPNEQFF. DNA of the CDR3: TGTGCCAGCAGCCATCCAGGGCGGGGGGGCCCGAATGAGCAGTTCTTC. The chain uses TRBV6-2 or TRBV6-3 and TRBJ2-1, with 9 bases identical to TRBD2. The CDR3 covers 16 residues. Germline V gene lookup returns CDR1 MNHEY and CDR2 SVGEGT. Trimming took 6 bases from V and 7 from J; bases not matched to a gene: 13.

CDR3 sequence reads: CASSPSRGGGFPFEQYF. The DNA of the CDR3 is TGTGCCAGCAGTCCTTCTAGGGGGGGAGGCTTCCCTTTCGAGCAGTACTTC. This rearrangement joins TRBV6-6 to TRBJ2-7; weak D call: TRBD2 (7 bases). V lost 5 bases to trimming and J lost 6 bases, with 26 bases between them. This CDR3 spans 17 amino acids. Germline V gives CDR1 MNHNY, CDR2 SVGAGI (reference sequence).

V is TRBV18 and J is TRBJ2-7, with a possible D match to TRBD2 (7 bases). The V end was cut by 1 base, the J end by 2 bases, with 15 bases between. Germline V CDR1 and CDR2: KGHSH, LQKENI. CDR3 length equals 16 residues. The CDR3 spells CASSPQGGARAYEQYF. CDR3 nucleotides: TGTGCCAGCTCACCACAGGGGGGGGCGCGCGCCTACGAGCAGTACTTC.